The 15 T cell receptor beta chains in this list originate from one sample, sequenced in a study of technical replicates of blood from a few donors (dated by TCRdb to about 2017). The library was generated by the immunoSEQ multiplex PCR assay. In TCRdb, the immuneACCESS table is reduced to in-frame sequences with V and J assigned. These tables do not hold every clone; where another copy was compared, an unresolved V gene accounts for under half, and the others remain unexplained. This sample gives 80,000 to 95,000 clones in total; approximately 95% of them show up just once. Around 0.25% of the sample is in the top ten clones. Sequenced sample: T cells isolated from PBMCs. The receptors were gathered from a human donor in good health.

The chain is built from TRBV28 and TRBJ2-7; 7 bases align to TRBD2. This CDR3 contains 14 residues. CDR1 and CDR2 from the germline V gene are MDHEN and SYDVKM. V shed 11 bases and J 3 bases; nucleotides not matched to a gene: 13. CDR3 in DNA: TGTGCCGCCAGCCGGGAGGACGGGATCTACGAGCAGTACTTC. Its translation: CAASREDGIYEQYF.

The genes are TRBV14 and TRBJ1-2, with D uncertain. Trimming took off 0 bases at V and 6 bases at J, with 8 bases between the two ends. Per the germline V gene, CDR1 is SGHDN and CDR2 is FVKESK. The length of the CDR3 is 13 residues. The CDR3 bases are TGTGCCAGCAGCCAAGATCTCGGGAATGGCTACACCTTC. This sequence encodes CASSQDLGNGYTF.

The gene calls are TRBV14 and TRBJ2-7; 12 nucleotides align to TRBD2. The CDR3 has 15 residues. V lost 4 bases and J lost 6; bases outside the gene matches: 7. Germline lookup yields CDR1 SGHDN and CDR2 FVKESK. CDR3 sequence: CASSRTSGRYIEQYF. CDR3 DNA sequence: TGTGCCAGCAGCCGTACTAGCGGGAGGTATATCGAGCAGTACTTC.

The gene calls are TRBV6-5 and TRBJ2-5, with a possible D match to TRBD1 (6 bases). This CDR3 has 14 residues. Trimming took off 5 bases at V and 2 bases at J, with 12 bases between the two ends. Germline CDR1 reads MNHEY; CDR2 reads SVGAGI. The CDR3 nucleotides are TGTGCCAGCAGTCTAGGGACAATACAAGAGACCCAGTACTTC. This encodes CASSLGTIQETQYF.

CDR3 sequence: CASSEQGQGFGYTF. CDR3 nucleotide sequence: TGTGCCAGCAGTGAACAGGGACAGGGGTTTGGCTACACCTTC. The chain links TRBV6-1 to TRBJ1-2, with 10 bases lining up with TRBD1. This CDR3 is 14 amino acids long. With V trimmed by 2 bases and J by 7 bases, 4 bases remained unmatched. Germline lookup yields CDR1 MNHNS and CDR2 SASEGT.

V is TRBV5-6 and J is TRBJ2-1, with a possible D match to TRBD2 (6 bases). Germline assignment: CDR1 SGHDT and CDR2 YYEEEE. The CDR3 totals 16 residues. Trimming left V 1 base short and J 5 bases short, with 16 bases between. The CDR3 bases are TGTGCCAGCAGCTTGACATTCGGGAGAAACGACAATGAGCAGTTCTTC. Protein product: CASSLTFGRNDNEQFF.

This clone was detected a few times. The chain carries TRBV7-9 and TRBJ1-2; D gene uncertain. The length of the CDR3 is 15 residues. V lost 0 bases to trimming and J lost 8 bases, with 16 bases between them. CDR1 is SEHNR and CDR2 is FQNEAQ in the germline V gene (reference sequence). This CDR3 reads CASSLANGRLGGYTF. The DNA of the CDR3 is TGTGCCAGCAGCTTAGCGAACGGCCGATTGGGCGGCTACACCTTC.

The chain has TRBV9 and TRBJ2-3, with TRBD2 matching 10 bases. This CDR3 has 16 residues. Trimming removed 0 bases from V and 3 bases from J; junction bases left unmatched: 4. CDR1 and CDR2 (germline): SGDLS, YYNGEE. Written as DNA, the CDR3 is TGTGCCAGCAGCGTAGATCCTAGCGGGAGAACAGATACGCAGTATTTT. Translated, it gives CASSVDPSGRTDTQYF. The full variable domain, completed using reference TRBV9 and TRBJ2-3, is DSGVTQTPKHLITATGQRVTLRCSPRSGDLSVYWYQQSLDQGLQFLIQYYNGEERAKGNILERFSAQQFPDLHSELNLSSLELGDSALYFCASSVDPSGRTDTQYFGPGTRLTVL.

Only one count was recorded for this clone. This chain joins TRBV6-5 and TRBJ1-2, with D perhaps TRBD1 (5 bases). CDR1 MNHEY and CDR2 SVGAGI come from the germline V gene. This CDR3 region has 13 residues. Deletions cut 0 bases from V and 6 bases from J, with 8 bases between. This CDR3 is CASSYSAQDGYTF. Here the CDR3 DNA reads TGTGCCAGCAGTTACTCTGCACAGGATGGCTACACCTTC.

This sequence joins TRBV29-1 and TRBJ1-2; 9 nucleotides align to TRBD1. Germline-derived CDR1 and CDR2 are SQVTM and ANQGSEA. The V gene end was trimmed by 4 bases and the J gene end by 7 bases; junction bases not matched to a gene: 13. The CDR3 contains 15 residues. The CDR3 reads CSVGGEGQGFGGYTF. The CDR3 DNA follows: TGCAGCGTTGGTGGGGAGGGACAGGGTTTCGGTGGCTACACCTTC.

This sequence joins TRBV6-5 and TRBJ2-5; D is undetermined. CDR1 MNHEY and CDR2 SVGAGI come from the germline V gene. Trimming shortened V by 0 bases and J by 2 bases, and 7 bases separated the two germline ends. The CDR3 sequence is 14 residues long. The CDR3, as DNA: TGTGCCAGCAGTTACTCGACTCTACAAGAGACCCAGTACTTC. It is translated as CASSYSTLQETQYF.

This clone was seen more than once but under ten times. J is TRBJ2-7 and V is TRBV6-6; TRBD2 matches 7 bases. The germline CDR1 and CDR2 sequences are MNHNY and SVGAGI (reference sequence). The CDR3 covers 15 residues. J lost 0 bases, V lost 4 bases, and 6 bases had no gene match. DNA of the CDR3: TGTGCCAGCAGTTCCTCTAGCGGAAGCTCCTACGAGCAGTACTTC. It codes for CASSSSSGSSYEQYF.

The chain recombines TRBV19 with TRBJ1-1; unclear D gene. Trimming removed 1 base from V and 7 bases from J, with 4 bases in between. The V gene's germline CDR1 is LNHDA and CDR2 SQIVND (reference sequence). The CDR3 runs 11 residues. CDR3 in amino acids: CASSIGVEAFF. In DNA, the CDR3 is TGTGCCAGTAGTATAGGCGTTGAAGCTTTCTTT.

J is TRBJ2-1 and V is TRBV5-1; D unresolved. The V end was cut by 0 bases, the J end by 0 bases, with 10 bases between. The germline V gene encodes CDR1 SGHRS and CDR2 YFSETQ. CDR3 length: 16 amino acids. The CDR3 protein is CASSLDVTGSYNEQFF. DNA for the CDR3: TGCGCCAGCAGCTTGGATGTCACCGGCTCCTACAATGAGCAGTTCTTC. Full variable domain (rest looked up from reference TRBV5-1 and TRBJ2-1): KAGVTQTPRYLIKTRGQQVTLSCSPISGHRSVSWYQQTPGQGLQFLFEYFSETQRNKGNFPGRFSGRQFSNSRSEMNVSTLELGDSALYLCASSLDVTGSYNEQFFGPGTRLTVL.

The chain carries TRBV6-1 and TRBJ2-5; TRBD2 matches 8 bases. Germline CDR1 reads MNHNS; CDR2 reads SASEGT. The CDR3 length is 12 residues. V gave up 6 bases and J gave up 5 bases; unmatched junction bases: 2. The CDR3 nucleotides are TGTGCCAGCAGAGCGGGAGTGGAGACCCAGTACTTC. Protein: CASRAGVETQYF.